The rows below give T cell receptor beta chains drawn from one sample of a study of graft-versus-host responses after intestinal transplantation. What these receptors recognize is not known. TCRdb's table, derived via immunoSEQ multiplex PCR, lists solely in-frame clones and lacks some. The sample has more than 95,000 clones, about 90% seen once; the top ten hold 0.7% to 0.9%. This material consisted of unstimulated CD4+ T cells sorted from spleen or lymph node cells, taken before intestinal transplant. These receptors all come from a human donor who received an intestinal transplant. CDR3s include the opening cysteine and the closing phenylalanine or tryptophan. The D gene is left open where the match is weak. Some rows have no size entry. The others give once, few or many, or a class for an expanded clone.

>NA|NA|TRBV10-1|TRBJ2-3
TGCGCCAGCAGTAGGGGCTTAAGAAACACAGATACGCAGTATTTT
CASSRGLRNTDTQYF
>TRBD2|NA|TRBV18|TRBJ2-7
TGTGCCAGCTCACCCGCGGGGCAGGGACTAGCCTACGAGCAGTACTTC
CASSPAGQGLAYEQYF
>NA|NA|TRBV11-3|TRBJ2-1
TGTGCCAGCAGCTTAGAAGGGGGGAGGGAGCAGTTCTTC
CASSLEGGREQFF
>NA|NA|TRBV11-3|TRBJ2-7
TGTGCCAGCAGCTTAGACACGTCCCGCGAGCAGTACTTC
CASSLDTSREQYF
>TRBD2|NA|TRBV5-4|TRBJ2-5
TGTGCCAGCAGCCCGAATAGCGGGACTCAAGGGGAGACCCAGTACTTC
CASSPNSGTQGETQYF
>NA|NA|TRBV5-6|TRBJ1-2
TGTGCCAGCAGCTTCTTGGGGAATAACTATGGCTACACCTTC
CASSFLGNNYGYTF
>TRBD1|NA|TRBV6-5|TRBJ2-1
TGTGCCAGCTATGGGACAGGGGGCCTCCCGAATGAGCAGTTCTTC
CASYGTGGLPNEQFF
>NA|NA|TRBV5-6|TRBJ1-3
TGTGCCAGCAGCTTGGTGACAGGAAACACCATATATTTT
CASSLVTGNTIYF
>TRBD1|NA|TRBV29-1|TRBJ2-7
TGCAGCGTTGAAGGGACAGGGGCTACCTACGAGCAGTACTTC
CSVEGTGATYEQYF
>NA|NA|TRBV4-1|TRBJ2-1
TGCGCCAGCAGCGTAAGTATTATCAGGGATAAGGAGCAGTTCTTC
CASSVSIIRDKEQFF
>NA|NA|TRBV9|TRBJ2-7
TGTGCCAGCAGCGTAGCTCCGGACAAGTCCTACGAGCAGTACTTC
CASSVAPDKSYEQYF
>TRBD2|NA|TRBV7-3|TRBJ2-7
TGTGCCAGCAGCTTAAGCGGACCATTAGTAGCGGGGAACTCCTACGAGCAGTACTTC
CASSLSGPLVAGNSYEQYF
>NA|NA|TRBV28|TRBJ2-3
TGTGCCAGCTCCCTCAAGGCTCCTAGCACAGATACGCAGTATTTT
CASSLKAPSTDTQYF
>NA|NA|TRBV11-2|TRBJ2-2
TGTGCCAGCAGCTTAGATTTGGACGGGGAGCTGTTTTTT
CASSLDLDGELFF
>TRBD2|NA|TRBV29-1|TRBJ2-3
TGCAGCGTTGAAAGGTGGTCTAGCGGGAGCCCAGATACGCAGTATTTT
CSVERWSSGSPDTQYF
>TRBD1|NA|TRBV5-1|TRBJ2-7
TGCGCCAGCAGCTTGGGAGGGACAGGGGGCATGGACGAGCAGTACTTC
CASSLGGTGGMDEQYF
>NA|NA|TRBV5-4|TRBJ2-7
TGTGCCAGCAGCTTGGGACCCAGGGTCTACGAGCAGTACTTC
CASSLGPRVYEQYF
>TRBD1|NA|TRBV4-2|TRBJ2-3
TGTGCCAGCAGCCACCGGGACAGGATTGTGGGCACAGATACGCAGTATTTT
CASSHRDRIVGTDTQYF
>NA|NA|TRBV6-6|TRBJ2-7
TGTGCCAGCAGAATCAACTTGAAACCTTCCTACGAGCAGTACTTC
CASRINLKPSYEQYF
>TRBD1|NA|TRBV28|TRBJ2-7
TGTGCCAGCAGTTTAGGGGGACAGTCACAGTACTTC
CASSLGGQSQYF
>TRBD1|NA|TRBV25-1|TRBJ2-6
TGTGCCAGCTCTCCGGGACAGGGGGCCTCTGGGGCCAACGTCCTGACTTTC
CASSPGQGASGANVLTF
>NA|NA|TRBV28|TRBJ2-7
TGTGCCAGCAGGGGGATGGGTGAGCAGTACTTC
CASRGMGEQYF
>NA|once|TRBV7-3|TRBJ2-2
TGTGCCAGCAGCTTAAGCACTACCGGGGAGCTGTTTTTT
CASSLSTTGELFF
>NA|NA|TRBV5-4|TRBJ2-1
TGTGCCAGCAGCTTGGGCGGGCGGGCTAATGAGCAGTTCTTC
CASSLGGRANEQFF
>TRBD1|NA|TRBV19|TRBJ1-1
TGTGCAACAGGACCGGGACAGGGGGTCTTTCGGGGTGAAGCTTTCTTT
CATGPGQGVFRGEAFF
>TRBD2|NA|TRBV19|TRBJ2-3
TGTGCCAGTAGTTACGGGACTAGCGGGAGGGGGACAGATACGCAGTATTTT
CASSYGTSGRGTDTQYF
>TRBD1|NA|TRBV11-2|TRBJ1-2
TGTGCCAGCAGCTTAAGTCCTCTTCGAGGGGGCAGTGGCTACACCTTC
CASSLSPLRGGSGYTF
>TRBD1|NA|TRBV14|TRBJ1-1
TGTGCCACGCGGACAGGGTATGGCGAAGCTTTCTTT
CATRTGYGEAFF
>NA|NA|TRBV18|TRBJ1-1
TGTGCCAGCTCACCGGGACAGAACACTGAAGCTTTCTTT
CASSPGQNTEAFF
>NA|once|TRBV6-5|TRBJ1-1
TGTGCCAGCCCCCGGAGGGGGGTTATGAACACTGAAGCTTTCTTT
CASPRRGVMNTEAFF
>NA|NA|TRBV19|TRBJ2-1
TGTGCCAGTAGTACTCGACAGAGGATAGACAATGAGCAGTTCTTC
CASSTRQRIDNEQFF
>NA|NA|TRBV18|TRBJ2-1
TGTGCCAGCTCACGGGACCGGGGAGGCAATGAGCAGTTCTTC
CASSRDRGGNEQFF
>TRBD2|NA|TRBV7-2|TRBJ2-1
TGTGCCAGCAGCCGATTTACGGGAGGGAACAACAATGAGCAGTTCTTC
CASSRFTGGNNNEQFF
>TRBD2|NA|TRBV11-2|TRBJ2-2
TGTGCCAGCAGCTTGTTTACTAGCGGGAGGTCAACGAACACCGGGGAGCTGTTTTTT
CASSLFTSGRSTNTGELFF
>TRBD2|NA|TRBV5-4|TRBJ2-5
TGTGCCAGCAGACTAGCGGGGGGAGGAGAGACCCAGTACTTC
CASRLAGGGETQYF
>NA|NA|TRBV27|TRBJ2-3
TGTGCCAGCAGTTGGCGCAATACGCAGTATTTT
CASSWRNTQYF
>TRBD2|NA|TRBV11-2|TRBJ2-5
TGTGCCAGCAGCTTAGGCGGGCTAGCGGGGGGGCCGGAGACCCAGTACTTC
CASSLGGLAGGPETQYF
>NA|NA|TRBV30|TRBJ2-7
TGTGCCTGGGGCTCGCGGCCGCGGGAGCAGTACTTC
CAWGSRPREQYF
>TRBD2|NA|TRBV5-4|TRBJ2-5
TGTGCCAGCAGCCCCAAACGGGCGGGAGGTATAGAGACCCAGTACTTC
CASSPKRAGGIETQYF
>NA|NA|TRBV19|TRBJ1-3
TGTGCCAGTACGGGGACACGGACTGGAAACACCATATATTTT
CASTGTRTGNTIYF
>NA|NA|TRBV12-5|TRBJ1-6
TGTGCTAGTAGTGACCCCTATAATTCACCCCTCCACTTT
CASSDPYNSPLHF
>NA|NA|TRBV5-1|TRBJ1-4
TGCGCCAGCAGTCCGGAAGGAGCTCCAAATGAAAAACTGTTTTTT
CASSPEGAPNEKLFF
>TRBD2|NA|TRBV29-1|TRBJ2-7
TGCAGCGTTGTTTTCGGGAGGAGGTACGAGCAGTACTTC
CSVVFGRRYEQYF
>TRBD2|NA|TRBV29-1|TRBJ2-7
TGCAGCGCAAGATTGGGGGGGTACGAGCAGTACTTC
CSARLGGYEQYF
>NA|NA|TRBV6-1|TRBJ1-6
TGTGCCAGCCGGGCGCGAAATAATTCACCCCTCCACTTT
CASRARNNSPLHF